The T cell receptor beta chain described here comes from a study of CD8+CD57+ T cells in acquired aplastic anemia. Study findings and constraints: Patients and controls had in common 25 to 30 CD8+ CDR3 sequences.

Comment on this clonotype: No antigen is known for it.

The CDR3 has 13 amino acids. Per germline, CDR1 SGHTA and CDR2 FQGNSA. The germline V and J ends were trimmed by 3 bases and 7 bases, with 12 bases remaining between them. Genomic DNA acted as the template from which TCR beta VDJ combination and CDR3 sequence profiling were carried out. Using its own MiXCR run on the reads, TCRdb lists one record per CDR3 protein. The repertoire holds approximately 380,000 distinct CDR3 sequences, with just under 70% as singletons. Sequencing was done on a sample of sorted CD4+, CD8+, or CD8+CD57+ T cells (not recorded which) from PBMCs. The source is a human donor in good health, serving as a control. The rearrangement uses TRBV7-2 and TRBJ1-2, with D maybe TRBD1 (5 bases). CDR3 bases: TGTGCCAGCAGCTTGGGGGGGATCTCTGGCTACACCTTC. This codes for CASSLGGISGYTF.